These T cell receptor beta chains were read from a single sample in a study of blood T cells in healthy people across ages. TCRdb re-derived calls from the 5' RACE reads in MiXCR, one entry per CDR3 protein. The sample lists approximately 2,000,000 distinct CDR3 sequences; roughly 43% were seen once. Sequencing was carried out using blood. The origin of the receptors is a human donor in good health. Each CDR3 is given with its conserved first and last residue. A D gene is named only where the DNA matches it firmly. Clone size is stated in some rows and not others, as once, few, many or a class when expanded.

J gene: TRBJ1-2
clone size: NA
V gene: TRBV24-1
D gene: NA
CDR3 protein: CATSDHRLDYGYTF
CDR3 DNA: TGTGCCACCAGTGATCACAGGTTGGACTATGGCTACACCTTC

J gene: TRBJ1-6
clone size: NA
V gene: TRBV4-3
D gene: NA
CDR3 protein: CASSQDGADEGNSPLHF
CDR3 DNA: TGCGCCAGCAGCCAAGATGGTGCGGACGAGGGGAATTCACCCCTCCACTTT

J gene: TRBJ1-5
clone size: few
V gene: TRBV12-3/TRBV12-4
D gene: NA
CDR3 protein: CASTSDLGGNQPQHF
CDR3 DNA: TGTGCCAGCACCTCAGACCTGGGGGGCAATCAGCCCCAGCATTTT

J gene: TRBJ2-5
clone size: NA
V gene: TRBV7-3
D gene: NA
CDR3 protein: CASSQRAGNQETQYF
CDR3 DNA: TGTGCCAGCAGTCAAAGGGCGGGAAACCAAGAGACCCAGTACTTC

J gene: TRBJ2-5
clone size: NA
V gene: TRBV6-6
D gene: TRBD2
CDR3 protein: CASSYSGGRQETQYF
CDR3 DNA: TGTGCCAGCAGTTACTCGGGAGGGAGGCAGGAGACCCAGTACTTC

J gene: TRBJ2-1
clone size: few
V gene: TRBV5-1
D gene: NA
CDR3 protein: CVSSLAVSGEQFF
CDR3 DNA: TGCGTCAGCAGCTTGGCCGTTTCTGGGGAGCAGTTCTTC

J gene: TRBJ1-5
clone size: NA
V gene: TRBV30
D gene: NA
CDR3 protein: CAWSLDSPQPQHF
CDR3 DNA: TGTGCCTGGAGCCTGGACAGTCCTCAGCCCCAGCATTTT

J gene: TRBJ2-1
clone size: NA
V gene: TRBV6-4
D gene: NA
CDR3 protein: CASSDDQGGTYNEQFF
CDR3 DNA: TGTGCCAGCAGTGACGACCAGGGGGGAACCTACAATGAGCAGTTCTTC

J gene: TRBJ2-5
clone size: NA
V gene: TRBV9
D gene: TRBD2
CDR3 protein: CASSVDVASGAGETQYF
CDR3 DNA: TGTGCCAGCAGCGTAGATGTGGCTAGCGGGGCGGGAGAGACCCAGTACTTC

J gene: TRBJ1-4
clone size: NA
V gene: TRBV7-9
D gene: NA
CDR3 protein: CASSIGGGLFF
CDR3 DNA: TGCGCCAGCAGCATCGGGGGTGGGCTGTTTTTT

J gene: TRBJ1-1
clone size: NA
V gene: TRBV29-1
D gene: NA
CDR3 protein: CSAEYARNTEAFF
CDR3 DNA: TGCAGCGCCGAGTATGCAAGGAACACTGAAGCTTTCTTT

J gene: TRBJ2-4
clone size: few
V gene: TRBV4-1
D gene: NA
CDR3 protein: CASSPMEDGTYREQYF
CDR3 DNA: TGCGCCAGCAGCCCCATGGAGGATGGAACTTATCGGGAGCAGTACTTC

J gene: TRBJ2-7
clone size: NA
V gene: TRBV29-1
D gene: NA
CDR3 protein: CSVEGPYPSRKQYF
CDR3 DNA: TGCAGCGTTGAAGGGCCTTACCCCTCGCGCAAGCAGTACTTC

J gene: TRBJ2-5
clone size: few
V gene: TRBV5-1
D gene: TRBD2
CDR3 protein: CASIPTGTRGETQYF
CDR3 DNA: TGCGCCAGCATTCCTACCGGGACTAGAGGAGAGACCCAGTACTTC

J gene: TRBJ2-1
clone size: NA
V gene: TRBV29-1
D gene: NA
CDR3 protein: CSVEGVWDTPRHEQFF
CDR3 DNA: TGCAGCGTTGAAGGAGTTTGGGATACCCCTCGCCATGAGCAGTTCTTC

J gene: TRBJ2-5
clone size: NA
V gene: TRBV5-6
D gene: NA
CDR3 protein: CASSSTNLETQYF
CDR3 DNA: TGTGCCAGCAGCTCTACCAATCTAGAGACCCAGTACTTC

J gene: TRBJ2-3
clone size: NA
V gene: TRBV29-1
D gene: TRBD2
CDR3 protein: CSVAPGGQTDTQDF
CDR3 DNA: TGCAGCGTCGCCCCGGGGGGGCAGACAGATACGCAGGATTTT

J gene: TRBJ2-1
clone size: NA
V gene: TRBV29-1
D gene: TRBD2
CDR3 protein: CSVDPGGYEQFF
CDR3 DNA: TGCAGCGTTGATCCGGGGGGGTATGAGCAGTTCTTC

J gene: TRBJ2-1
clone size: NA
V gene: TRBV6-2/TRBV6-3
D gene: TRBD2
CDR3 protein: CASTLWRTGTTNEQFF
CDR3 DNA: TGTGCCAGCACCCTATGGCGGACCGGGACTACCAATGAGCAGTTCTTC

J gene: TRBJ2-5
clone size: NA
V gene: TRBV4-1
D gene: NA
CDR3 protein: CASSQTGSWETQYF
CDR3 DNA: TGCGCCAGCAGCCAAACGGGGTCCTGGGAGACCCAGTACTTC

J gene: TRBJ2-1
clone size: NA
V gene: TRBV7-2
D gene: TRBD2
CDR3 protein: CASSLVGSGGATYNEQFF
CDR3 DNA: TGTGCCAGCAGCTTAGTAGGTAGCGGGGGAGCCACCTACAATGAGCAGTTCTTC

J gene: TRBJ1-5
clone size: NA
V gene: TRBV20-1
D gene: TRBD1
CDR3 protein: CSAMGQDPIQPQHF
CDR3 DNA: TGCAGTGCTATGGGACAGGACCCAATTCAGCCCCAGCATTTT